This T cell receptor beta chain was sequenced in a study of monozygotic twins with inflammatory bowel disease. Amplification used two nested PCRs: approximately 16 cycles, then 9 cycles, on TCRalpha/TCRbeta cDNA. TCRdb reprocessed the 5' RACE reads and stores each CDR3 protein as one record, lacking DNA. The sample has 300,000 to 400,000 distinct CDR3 sequences; the top ten hold under 2.5%. Germline CDR1 reads SGHVS; CDR2 reads FQNEAQ. The CDR3 runs 15 residues. The gene calls are TRBV7-8 and TRBJ2-5; the TCRdb call, TRBD1, lacks DNA for checking. This TCR came from a human donor with ulcerative colitis or Crohn's disease, or a healthy co-twin of an affected twin (not recorded which). The specimen sequenced was blood. CDR3 region: CASSFSGGGQETQYF.